The entry that follows covers one T cell receptor beta chain sequence. Terminally differentiated effector memory CD45RA+ cells were left out of the naive CD8 fraction, which was CD45RO-negative and positively selected for CCR7. The method was immunoSEQ multiplex PCR; TCRdb's version includes in-frame clones alone and lacks a portion of them. The repertoire holds 600,000 or so clones, with more than 95% as singletons. This entry is derived from a study of shared clonotypes between healthy human individuals. CDR1 and CDR2 from the germline V gene are SGHTA and FQGTGA. CDR3 length equals 16 residues. V lost 6 bases to trimming and J lost 4 bases; unmatched junction nucleotides: 11.

This receptor was obtained from a man between 25 and 39 years old in good health. Material: naive CD8+ T cells sorted from blood. The gene calls are TRBV7-3 and TRBJ2-3; 9 bases align to TRBD2. CDR3 nucleotide sequence: TGTGCCAGCAGTCCCTTTGCGGGAGGGTCCGCAGATACGCAGTATTTT. This encodes CASSPFAGGSADTQYF.